The present TCR beta chain was sequenced within a study of cytomegalovirus exposure and HLA in healthy donors. Study-level results: Evidence from a later analysis indicated that most CMV-associated TCR beta chains looked HLA-restricted. Indistinguishability led to the exclusion of some V segments, TRBV6-2 and TRBV6-3 included. Presence/absence analyses assumed roughly uniform sequencing depth across donors.

This CDR3 comprises 14 residues. J lost 2 bases, V lost 5 bases, and 3 bases had no gene match. In germline, CDR1 is MNHEY, CDR2 SMNVEV (reference sequence). Use of 60 Vbeta and 13 Jbeta primers characterized the PCR. TCRdb keeps only in-frame clones here, not all; method: immunoSEQ multiplex PCR. The sample carries 150,000 to 170,000 clones, about 75% recorded once. A word on this clone: Its specificity is unknown.

V gene TRBV27 combines with J gene TRBJ1-1; TRBD1 agrees at 9 bases. The TCR was taken from a young man in good health and CMV-seronegative. The sequenced sample consisted of PBMCs. This CDR3 reads CASSPDRGNTEAFF. The DNA for the CDR3 is TGTGCCAGCAGTCCGGACAGGGGCAACACTGAAGCTTTCTTT.